Described below is a single T cell receptor (beta chain) sequence and its context. The source of the sample is a study of cytomegalovirus exposure and HLA in healthy donors. This CDR3 has 13 residues. Per germline, CDR1 SGHTA and CDR2 FQGNSA. Trimming left V 5 bases short and J 9 bases short, with 14 bases between. Some clones are missing from TCRdb's copy, which holds only in-frame ones; the method was immunoSEQ multiplex PCR. The sample lists about 250,000 clones, more than 75% occurring once. The sequenced material came from PBMCs. The chain joins TRBV7-2 to TRBJ2-1; tentatively, D is TRBD2 (6 bases). This TCR came from a man aged 18-30 years in good health and CMV-seronegative. CDR3 loop: CASSPGLMPEQFF. In DNA, the CDR3 is TGTGCCAGCAGCCCCGGACTAATGCCTGAGCAGTTCTTC.